The next 26 T cell receptor beta chains were all read from a single sample in a study of blood T cell repertoires in COVID-19. The data were produced by immunoSEQ multiplex PCR, yet TCRdb's version contains in-frame clones alone and is incomplete. This table has 250,000 to 350,000 clones, over 85% appearing once. The sequenced material came from PBMCs or T cells enriched from blood (not recorded which). The receptors shown here come from a woman aged 50 to 60 who had been exposed to COVID-19.

The chain uses TRBV3-1 (or the pseudogene TRBV3-2) and TRBJ1-2, with D possibly TRBD1 on 6 matching bases. The CDR3 covers 12 residues. Trimming stripped 6 bases from V and 6 bases from J, with 11 bases between. Germline V gene sequence: CDR1 LGHDT, CDR2 YNNKEL (reference sequence). This CDR3 reads CASSNTGNGYTF. CDR3 DNA: TGTGCCAGCAGTAATACAGGGAATGGCTACACCTTC.

This chain uses TRBV13 with TRBJ2-7; 7 nucleotides align to TRBD1. This CDR3 has 15 residues. Germline loops: CDR1 PRHDT, CDR2 FYEKMQ (reference sequence). V trimming: 5 bases; J trimming: 0 bases; junction bases outside the gene matches: 7. The CDR3 region has the DNA TGTGCCAGCAGCGACCGGGACAGATCCTCCTACGAGCAGTACTTC. This sequence encodes CASSDRDRSSYEQYF.

CDR3 residues: CASGTGSSGANVLTF. Here the CDR3 DNA reads TGTGCCAGCGGGACAGGGTCTTCTGGGGCCAACGTCCTGACTTTC. The chain combines TRBV13 with TRBJ2-6, with 9 bases lining up with TRBD1. Germline CDR1 PRHDT, CDR2 FYEKMQ (reference sequence). J was trimmed by 1 base and V by 8 bases; bases with no gene match: 3. The CDR3 consists of 15 residues. Variable domain in full (rest from reference TRBV13 and TRBJ2-6): AAGVIQSPRHLIKEKRETATLKCYPIPRHDTVYWYQQGPGQDPQFLISFYEKMQSDKGSIPDRFSAQQFSDYHSELNMSSLELGDSALYFCASGTGSSGANVLTFGAGSRLTVL.

The table lists this clone with a count of one. This chain connects TRBV29-1 to TRBJ2-1; TRBD2 is a possible D gene (6 bases). The CDR3 contains 13 residues. Trimming removed 0 bases at V and 12 bases at J, with 15 bases between. Germline loops: CDR1 SQVTM, CDR2 ANQGSEA. The CDR3 nucleotides are TGCAGCGTTGAAGAACAGTTGTACGGGGGGCAGTTCTTC. It yields the protein CSVEEQLYGGQFF.

The chain joins TRBV7-2 to TRBJ2-1; 9 bases align to TRBD1. Germline CDR1 SGHTA, CDR2 FQGNSA. This CDR3 spans 17 amino acids. Trimming removed 0 bases from V and 7 bases from J; junction bases left unmatched: 10. CDR3: CASSLAGTGMAGNEQFF. The CDR3 region has the DNA TGTGCCAGCAGCTTAGCTGGGACAGGGATGGCTGGGAATGAGCAGTTCTTC. Together with reference TRBV7-2 and TRBJ2-1, the CDR3 gives the full variable domain: GAGVSQSPSNKVTEKGKDVELRCDPISGHTALYWYRQSLGQGLEFLIYFQGNSAPDKSGLPSDRFSAERTGGSVSTLTIQRTQQEDSAVYLCASSLAGTGMAGNEQFFGPGTRLTVL.

The chain has TRBV7-8 and TRBJ1-5, with a weak D call TRBD1 (6 bases). CDR1 SGHVS and CDR2 FQNEAQ come from the germline V gene. The CDR3 loop spans 14 amino acids. V shed 5 bases and J shed 7 bases, with 15 bases lying between them. CDR3: CASSLWGGAQPQHF. CDR3 bases: TGTGCCAGCAGCCTGTGGGGGGGGGCACAGCCCCAGCATTTT. Based on the CDR3 plus reference TRBV7-8 and TRBJ1-5, the full variable domain is GAGVSQSPRYKVAKRGQDVALRCDPISGHVSLFWYQQALGQGPEFLTYFQNEAQLDKSGLPSDRFFAERPEGSVSTLKIQRTQQEDSAVYLCASSLWGGAQPQHFGDGTRLSIL.

The chain carries TRBV11-2 and TRBJ2-1; weak D call: TRBD2 (5 bases). The CDR3 is 12 residues long. Germline CDR1 is SGHAT and CDR2 is FQNNGV. V lost 5 bases and J lost 6, with 8 bases in between. The chain's CDR3 is CASSPDFNEQFF. The DNA of the CDR3 is TGTGCCAGCAGCCCGGACTTCAATGAGCAGTTCTTC. The full variable domain, rest sourced from reference TRBV11-2 and TRBJ2-1, is EAGVAQSPRYKIIEKRQSVAFWCNPISGHATLYWYQQILGQGPKLLIQFQNNGVVDDSQLPKDRFSAERLKGVDSTLKIQPAKLEDSAVYLCASSPDFNEQFFGPGTRLTVL.

This chain connects TRBV27 to TRBJ2-7; TRBD2 matches at 8 bases. The CDR3 runs 14 residues. V shed 3 bases and J 0 bases; nucleotides not matched to a gene: 1. Germline CDR1 and CDR2: MNHEY and SMNVEV (reference sequence). CDR3 sequence reads: CASSFRGGSYEQYF. The CDR3 DNA follows: TGTGCCAGCAGTTTCCGGGGGGGCTCCTACGAGCAGTACTTC.

J is TRBJ2-1 and V is TRBV5-6, with 7 bases that match TRBD1. This CDR3 region has 15 residues. V trimming: 0 bases; J trimming: 3 bases; junction bases outside the gene matches: 3. From germline, CDR1 is SGHDT and CDR2 YYEEEE. This CDR3 is CASSLVQGFYNEQFF. DNA for the CDR3: TGTGCCAGCAGCTTGGTACAGGGGTTCTACAATGAGCAGTTCTTC.

This clone was detected only a few times. The chain uses TRBV6-2 or TRBV6-3 and TRBJ1-4; D is ambiguous. V was pared by 6 bases and J by 7 bases, with 15 bases between. CDR1 is MNHEY, CDR2 SVGEGT, per germline. This CDR3 comprises 14 residues. The CDR3 reads CASSTPGSGEKLFF. Here the CDR3 DNA reads TGTGCCAGCAGCACCCCGGGGAGTGGTGAAAAACTGTTTTTT.

V and J are TRBV3-1 (or the pseudogene TRBV3-2) and TRBJ1-1, with 7 nucleotides matching TRBD1. With V trimmed by 4 bases and J by 4 bases, 3 bases remained unmatched. The germline V gene encodes CDR1 LGHDT and CDR2 YNNKEL (reference sequence). This CDR3 comprises 13 residues. This CDR3 is CASSPGGSTEAFF. In DNA form, the CDR3 reads TGTGCCAGCAGCCCAGGGGGGTCCACTGAAGCTTTCTTT.

This chain links TRBV28 with TRBJ2-1, with TRBD2 matching 7 bases. V was clipped by 10 bases and J by 0 bases; unmatched bases: 21. There are 19 residues in the CDR3. Per germline, CDR1 MDHEN and CDR2 SYDVKM. The CDR3: CATGIRDFGGKSSYNEQFF. CDR3 nucleotide sequence: TGTGCCACTGGGATCAGGGACTTCGGGGGGAAGAGCTCCTACAATGAGCAGTTCTTC.

The V and J genes are TRBV28 and TRBJ2-3, with D maybe TRBD2 (5 bases). Trimming stripped 6 bases from V and 4 bases from J, with 8 bases between. The germline V gene encodes CDR1 MDHEN and CDR2 SYDVKM. This CDR3 has 12 residues. The CDR3 DNA is TGTGCCAGCAGGGAGGTGGCAGATACGCAGTATTTT. Residues: CASREVADTQYF.

The CDR3 protein is CASSFSRTGATGELFF. CDR3 bases: TGCGCCAGCAGCTTCTCTCGGACAGGGGCCACCGGGGAGCTGTTTTTT. The chain recombines TRBV5-1 with TRBJ2-2; 9 bases line up with TRBD1. With 2 bases clipped from V and 4 bases from J, the junction kept 6 bases outside the gene matches. The CDR3 is 16 amino acids. Germline values: CDR1 SGHRS, CDR2 YFSETQ.

The rearrangement joins TRBV10-3 to TRBJ1-6; 8 bases agree with TRBD1. V lost 0 bases, J lost 8 bases, and 12 bases stayed unmatched. Germline V CDR1 and CDR2: ENHRY, SYGVKD. The CDR3 runs 18 residues. In nucleotides, the CDR3 is TGTGCCATCAGTGAGTCTGGGGTAAACGGACAGGGCGATTCACCCCTCCACTTT. Amino acids: CAISESGVNGQGDSPLHF.

The chain joins TRBV5-1 to TRBJ2-3, with TRBD2 matching 9 bases. The CDR3 has 15 residues. With V trimmed by 5 bases and J by 2 bases, 6 bases remained unmatched. Germline loops: CDR1 SGHRS, CDR2 YFSETQ. The CDR3 nucleotides read TGCGCCAGCAGGATTAGCGGGGGATTCACAGATACGCAGTATTTT. The encoded protein is CASRISGGFTDTQYF.

The rearrangement uses TRBV7-8 and TRBJ2-5, with TRBD2 matching over 10 bases. Germline V gene sequence: CDR1 SGHVS, CDR2 FQNEAQ. The CDR3 totals 15 residues. Trimming removed 2 bases from V and 5 bases from J; junction bases left unmatched: 5. The chain's CDR3 is CASSLISGGRETQYF. In DNA form, the CDR3 reads TGTGCCAGCAGCTTAATTAGCGGGGGGCGGGAGACCCAGTACTTC.

The genes are TRBV4-1 and TRBJ1-1, with 8 bases identical to TRBD1. J was trimmed by 10 bases and V by 1 base; bases with no gene match: 14. The CDR3 totals 16 residues. Germline V gene data show CDR1 as MGHRA and CDR2 as YSYEKL. The CDR3 spells CASSQVQGATPYGAFF. For the CDR3, the DNA is TGCGCCAGCAGCCAAGTCCAGGGGGCCACCCCCTACGGAGCTTTCTTT.

V is TRBV16 and J is TRBJ2-7; D may be TRBD1 (6 bases). CDR1 is KGHSY and CDR2 is FQNENV in the germline V gene. This CDR3 has 14 amino acids. V dropped 2 bases and J dropped 1 base, with 9 bases sitting between them. The CDR3 DNA reads as TGTGCCAGCAGCCAACAACAGGGTTCCTACGAGCAGTACTTC. Translated, it gives CASSQQQGSYEQYF.

The chain carries TRBV7-9 and TRBJ2-2; 10 nucleotides line up with TRBD2. Unmatched junction bases numbered 5, after V lost 0 bases and J lost 13 bases. The germline gives CDR1 SEHNR, CDR2 FQNEAQ (reference sequence). The CDR3 is 14 residues long. The CDR3 spells CASSLAAGGMVLFF. The CDR3 nucleotides read TGTGCCAGCAGCTTAGCAGCGGGGGGGATGGTGCTGTTTTTT.

This clone was seen a handful of times. V and J are TRBV5-4 and TRBJ2-1; TRBD1 might be the D (6 bases). The CDR3 loop spans 14 amino acids. Looked up from germline, CDR1 is SGHNT and CDR2 is YYREEE (reference sequence). With 2 bases removed from V and 4 bases from J, the gap between germline ends came to 10 bases. CDR3 amino acids: CASSLRTEYNEQFF. CDR3 nucleotides: TGTGCCAGCAGCTTAAGGACAGAATACAATGAGCAGTTCTTC.

This clone was seen once. The J gene is TRBJ1-6, the V gene TRBV27; 12 bases match TRBD1. The CDR3 sequence is 16 residues long. Germline CDR1 and CDR2: MNHEY and SMNVEV (reference sequence). J gave up 9 bases and V 3 bases, and 6 bases lay outside the gene matches. The CDR3 loop reads CASSFGTGGSRSPLHF. In DNA, the CDR3 is TGTGCCAGCAGTTTTGGGACAGGGGGCTCACGTTCACCCCTCCACTTT.

The CDR3 region has the DNA TGCGCCAGCAGCCAAGCGGCAGGTTTGGGCACTGAAGCTTTCTTT. Translated: CASSQAAGLGTEAFF. The rearrangement uses TRBV4-1 and TRBJ1-1, with D unclear. The CDR3 length is 15 residues. The germline CDR1 and CDR2 sequences are MGHRA and YSYEKL. Deletions cut 1 base from V and 4 bases from J, with 13 bases between.

The rearrangement joins TRBV25-1 to TRBJ1-4; 9 bases fit TRBD1. Germline V gene data show CDR1 as MGHDK and CDR2 as SYGVNS. The CDR3 runs to 15 residues. J was trimmed by 7 bases and V by 6 bases; bases with no gene match: 9. CDR3 loop: CASSGGTGRGEKLFF. CDR3 DNA: TGTGCCAGCAGCGGCGGGACAGGGAGAGGTGAAAAACTGTTTTTT.

The genes are TRBV24-1 and TRBJ2-7, with D tentatively TRBD1 (5 bases). The CDR3 loop spans 13 amino acids. V was clipped by 9 bases and J by 7 bases, with 18 bases between them. CDR1 KGHDR and CDR2 SFDVKD come from the germline V gene. CDR3 nucleotide sequence: TGTGCCACCTCGACAGCCCCGCTGGGGGAGCAGTACTTC. It translates to CATSTAPLGEQYF.

This clone was counted a single time. The chain carries TRBV6-2 or TRBV6-3 and TRBJ2-1; 14 nucleotides line up with TRBD2. Trimming removed 6 bases from V and 8 bases from J; junction bases left unmatched: 6. The CDR3 runs 15 residues. Germline lookup yields CDR1 MNHEY and CDR2 SVGEGT. The CDR3 bases are TGTGCCAGCAGCCGACTAGCGGGGGGGTCCGATGAGCAGTTCTTC. As protein: CASSRLAGGSDEQFF.